The clone carrying this T cell receptor (beta chain) was seen only a few times. Its matching antigen is unknown. Expressed TCRB transcripts were sequenced, since all the RNA that had been isolated was reverse transcribed. Produced via immunoSEQ multiplex PCR; TCRdb's table is partial and in-frame only. This sample has 550,000 to 850,000 clones, with around 15% found just once. The sample originates from a study of beta chain features in type 1 diabetes. The length of the CDR3 is 13 residues. Trimming cost V 5 bases and J 10 bases, with 12 bases left between them. Germline V gene sequence: CDR1 MDHEN, CDR2 SYDVKM. Findings of the study overall: TCRB CDR3s were moderately but significantly shorter in Type 1 diabetes patients in all four CD4+ subsets.

J is TRBJ1-6 and V is TRBV28; maybe TRBD1 (5 bases). The sequencing sample was made of naive CD4+ T cells from blood. The receptor comes from a man between 18 and 35 years old with type 1 diabetes. The CDR3 nucleotides are TGTGCCAGCAGTCCCGGGACTGTCTCACCCCTCCACTTT. This gives the protein CASSPGTVSPLHF.